The clone carrying this T cell receptor (beta chain) was recorded a few times. Antigen: not known. This sample was taken from a study of identical twins. Whole-study results and caveats: Twin sharing of out-of-frame TCR alpha was underestimated by models in monozygotic pairs.

CDR3 length: 15 residues. CDR1 and CDR2 (germline): SGHRS, YFSETQ. Unmatched junction bases numbered 10, after V lost 5 bases and J lost 5 bases. In TCRdb, the 5' RACE reads were re-called with MiXCR into one record per CDR3 protein. The sample contains some 500,000 distinct CDR3 sequences, more than 9% of which appear only once. The sample also formed part of further work on yellow fever vaccine responses in identical twins.

The sample taken for sequencing was PBMCs. The rearrangement links TRBV5-1 to TRBJ2-5; 9 nucleotides line up with TRBD1. The clonotype was recovered from a woman aged 18-29 years in good health. This chain's CDR3 is CASSRFTGGRETQYF. CDR3 coding DNA: TGCGCCAGCAGTCGCTTTACAGGGGGCAGGGAGACCCAGTACTTC.